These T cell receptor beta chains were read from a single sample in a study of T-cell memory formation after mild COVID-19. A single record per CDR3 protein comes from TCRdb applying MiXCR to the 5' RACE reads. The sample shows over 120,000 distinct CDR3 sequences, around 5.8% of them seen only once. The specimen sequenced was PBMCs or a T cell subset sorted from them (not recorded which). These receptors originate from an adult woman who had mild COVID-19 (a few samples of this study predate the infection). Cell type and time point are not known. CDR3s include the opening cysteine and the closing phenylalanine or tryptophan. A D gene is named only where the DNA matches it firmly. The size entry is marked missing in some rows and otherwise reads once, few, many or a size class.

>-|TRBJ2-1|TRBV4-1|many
CASSRPYPDEQFF
TGCGCCAGCAGCCGACCCTACCCGGATGAGCAGTTCTTC
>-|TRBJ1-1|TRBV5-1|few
CASSLNSPTTEAFF
TGCGCCAGCAGCTTGAACAGCCCTACCACTGAAGCTTTCTTT
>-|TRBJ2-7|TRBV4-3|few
CASSQDPRPNYEQYF
TGCGCCAGCAGCCAAGATCCGAGACCGAATTACGAGCAGTACTTC
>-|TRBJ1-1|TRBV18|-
CASSSGLNTEAFF
TGTGCCAGCTCATCGGGGCTGAACACTGAAGCTTTCTTT
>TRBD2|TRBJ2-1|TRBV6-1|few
CASSARTSGSPSNEQFF
TGTGCCAGCAGTGCCAGGACTAGCGGGAGTCCCTCCAATGAGCAGTTCTTC
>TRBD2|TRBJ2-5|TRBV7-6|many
CASSLGGRVGETQYF
TGTGCCAGCAGCTTGGGCGGGAGGGTTGGAGAGACCCAGTACTTC
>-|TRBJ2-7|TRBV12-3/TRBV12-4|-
CASSLSGGSHEQYF
TGTGCCAGCAGTTTAAGTGGGGGGTCCCACGAGCAGTACTTC
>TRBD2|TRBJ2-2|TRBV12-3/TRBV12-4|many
CASSLGLAGVETGELFF
TGTGCCAGCAGTTTAGGCCTAGCGGGAGTGGAGACCGGGGAGCTGTTTTTT
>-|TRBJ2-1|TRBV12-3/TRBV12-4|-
CASSPPRASPNNEQFF
TGTGCCAGCAGTCCCCCCAGGGCTAGCCCTAACAATGAGCAGTTCTTC
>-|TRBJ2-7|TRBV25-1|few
CASKPGQTYEQYF
TGTGCCAGCAAACCCGGACAGACCTACGAGCAGTACTTC
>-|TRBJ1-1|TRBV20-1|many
CSARSPREAFF
TGCAGTGCTAGATCCCCCCGCGAAGCTTTCTTT
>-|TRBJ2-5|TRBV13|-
CASSLGVRGETQYF
TGTGCCAGCAGCTTAGGGGTGCGGGGAGAGACCCAGTACTTC
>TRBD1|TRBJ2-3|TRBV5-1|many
CASSAGQDTDTQYF
TGCGCCAGCAGCGCCGGACAGGACACAGATACGCAGTATTTT
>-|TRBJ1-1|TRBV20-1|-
CSAKLQTEAFF
TGCAGTGCAAAACTACAGACTGAAGCTTTCTTT
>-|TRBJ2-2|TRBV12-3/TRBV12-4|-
CASSFAGAYTGELFF
TGTGCCAGCAGTTTTGCGGGGGCATACACCGGGGAGCTGTTTTTT
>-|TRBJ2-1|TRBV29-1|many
CSSIGGMYNEQFF
TGCAGCTCTATTGGCGGGATGTACAATGAGCAGTTCTTC
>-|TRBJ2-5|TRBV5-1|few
CASSSASGRNQETQYF
TGCGCCAGCAGCTCCGCCTCGGGACGGAACCAAGAGACCCAGTACTTC
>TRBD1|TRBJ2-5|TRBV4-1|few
CASSQTGLRETQYF
TGCGCCAGCAGCCAGACAGGGCTTCGGGAGACCCAGTACTTC
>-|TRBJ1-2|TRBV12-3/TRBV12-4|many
CASSEGPTFYTF
TGTGCCAGCAGTGAGGGACCGACCTTCTACACCTTC
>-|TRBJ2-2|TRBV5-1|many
CASSWGTPRLTSGELFF
TGCGCCAGCAGCTGGGGGACCCCTCGTCTCACGTCCGGGGAGCTGTTTTTT
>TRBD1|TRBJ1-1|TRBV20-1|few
CSARAPRGETEAFF
TGCAGTGCTAGAGCGCCCAGGGGGGAGACTGAAGCTTTCTTT
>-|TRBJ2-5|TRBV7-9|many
CASSLLGVQETQYF
TGTGCCAGCAGCTTACTGGGGGTTCAAGAGACCCAGTACTTC
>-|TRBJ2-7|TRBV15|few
CATSPIGGQVVEQYF
TGTGCCACCAGCCCCATTGGGGGGCAGGTGGTCGAGCAGTACTTC
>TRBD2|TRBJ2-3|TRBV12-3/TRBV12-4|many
CASSFTPGGSTDTQYF
TGTGCCAGCAGCTTTACTCCCGGGGGGAGCACAGATACGCAGTATTTT
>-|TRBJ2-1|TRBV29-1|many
CSVEEQVEQFF
TGCAGCGTTGAAGAACAGGTTGAGCAGTTCTTC
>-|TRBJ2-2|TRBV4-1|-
CASSRGLWNTGELFF
TGCGCCAGCAGCCGGGGACTTTGGAACACCGGGGAGCTGTTTTTT
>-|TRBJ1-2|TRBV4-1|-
CASSQGQPLYGYTF
TGCGCCAGCAGCCAAGGACAGCCCCTCTATGGCTACACCTTC